The 26 T cell receptor beta chains given below trace back to one sample, sequenced in a study of CD8+ T cells in alopecia areata. The authors extracted RNA and reverse transcribed it into cDNA as the sequencing template. Clones were sequenced by immunoSEQ multiplex PCR, and TCRdb holds only the in-frame ones, with some missing. The sample contains 150,000 or so clones, roughly 54% of which appear only once. Sample treatment: oral pan-JAK inhibitor, 5-10 mg twice daily. Sample: CD8+ T cells sorted from blood, taken at week 4, from a patient treated with tofacitinib. The receptors were gathered from a human donor with alopecia areata.

This clone was seen only a few times. The J gene is TRBJ1-1, the V gene TRBV29-1; no firm D call. Germline CDR1 is SQVTM and CDR2 is ANQGSEA. The V gene lost 6 bases and the J gene lost 4 bases, with 18 bases spanning the gap. This CDR3 is built from 14 residues. The CDR3, as DNA: TGCAGCGTGGACGCGTCGGGTAGGGCCACTGAAGCTTTCTTT. Translation: CSVDASGRATEAFF.

This clone was detected only a few times. V is TRBV6-5 and J is TRBJ2-2; TRBD2 matches 9 bases. This CDR3 region has 16 residues. The germline gives CDR1 MNHEY, CDR2 SVGAGI. V was clipped by 2 bases and J by 5 bases; unmatched bases: 6. The CDR3 is CASSYRRSGGTGELFF. The CDR3 region has the DNA TGTGCCAGCAGTTACCGAAGAAGCGGGGGGACCGGGGAGCTGTTTTTT.

This chain joins TRBV30 and TRBJ1-5; TRBD1 is a possible D gene (5 bases). The CDR3 is 14 residues long. Looked up from germline, CDR1 is GTSNPN and CDR2 is SVGIG (reference sequence). V lost 5 bases and J lost 7, with 18 bases in between. Written as DNA, the CDR3 is TGTGCCTGGGACGAAGGGGAGTTTGGGCAGCCCCAGCATTTT. This encodes CAWDEGEFGQPQHF.

The chain recombines TRBV11-2 with TRBJ2-1, with TRBD2 identical over 8 bases. Unmatched junction bases numbered 5, after V lost 3 bases and J lost 7 bases. The CDR3 covers 14 residues. Germline loops: CDR1 SGHAT, CDR2 FQNNGV. The CDR3 region is CASSLNGGANEQFF. The CDR3 nucleotides are TGTGCCAGCAGCTTGAACGGGGGGGCGAATGAGCAGTTCTTC.

This chain links TRBV27 with TRBJ1-1; TRBD1 agrees at 7 bases. The length of the CDR3 is 13 residues. From germline, CDR1 is MNHEY and CDR2 SMNVEV (reference sequence). V was clipped by 6 bases and J by 3 bases; unmatched bases: 4. The CDR3 sequence is CASRPDRDTEAFF. CDR3 DNA: TGTGCCAGCAGGCCTGACAGGGACACTGAAGCTTTCTTT.

This chain joins TRBV29-1 and TRBJ2-7, with D possibly being TRBD1 (6 bases). Deletions cut 6 bases from V and 0 bases from J, with 12 bases between. CDR1 and CDR2 (germline): SQVTM, ANQGSEA. The CDR3 is made up of 13 amino acids. CDR3 amino acids: CSVFSGDSYEQYF. The CDR3 DNA is TGCAGCGTATTTTCAGGGGACTCCTACGAGCAGTACTTC.

V and J are TRBV29-1 and TRBJ2-5; D is possibly TRBD1 or TRBD2 (5 bases each). Germline V gene data show CDR1 as SQVTM and CDR2 as ANQGSEA. With 5 bases removed from V and 5 bases from J, the gap between germline ends came to 21 bases. The CDR3 has 15 residues. CDR3 nucleotides: TGCAGCGTTCGTTTAGGGACCTCTGCGTGGGAGACCCAGTACTTC. This sequence encodes CSVRLGTSAWETQYF.

The V and J genes are TRBV30 and TRBJ2-5; no clear D. V was trimmed by 0 bases and J by 5 bases, leaving 13 bases between them. Germline loops: CDR1 GTSNPN, CDR2 SVGIG (reference sequence). CDR3 length: 14 residues. CDR3 nucleotide sequence: TGTGCCTGGAGTGTAGGGCTAGTCTACGAGACCCAGTACTTC. Translated: CAWSVGLVYETQYF.

This clone came up a few times. The rearrangement links TRBV10-3 to TRBJ2-1; TRBD1 or TRBD2 may be the D gene (5 bases each). The germline V gene has CDR1 ENHRY and CDR2 SYGVKD. CDR3 length equals 12 residues. V was shortened by 3 bases and J by 8 bases, with 8 bases between the two germline ends. CDR3 DNA: TGTGCCATCAGTGAAGGGGACCATGAGCAGTTCTTC. Translated: CAISEGDHEQFF.

The chain combines TRBV11-2 with TRBJ2-2; no firm D call. The CDR3 loop spans 17 amino acids. CDR1 SGHAT and CDR2 FQNNGV come from the germline V gene. The V end lost 0 bases, the J end lost 1 base, and 12 bases lay between the germline ends. CDR3 protein: CASSLDTLWGNTGELFF. Here the CDR3 DNA reads TGTGCCAGCAGCTTAGACACGCTCTGGGGGAACACCGGGGAGCTGTTTTTT.

The chain couples TRBV4-1 to TRBJ2-2; the D is unclear. This CDR3 contains 14 residues. In germline, CDR1 is MGHRA, CDR2 YSYEKL. V was pared by 0 bases and J by 4 bases, with 6 bases between. CDR3: CASSQEQITGELFF. In nucleotides, the CDR3 is TGCGCCAGCAGCCAAGAACAAATCACCGGGGAGCTGTTTTTT.

The chain has TRBV19 and TRBJ2-7; a possible D gene is TRBD2 (5 bases). The V and J ends lost 4 bases and 3 bases respectively, with 13 bases between them. Germline assignment: CDR1 LNHDA and CDR2 SQIVND (reference sequence). The length of the CDR3 is 14 residues. The CDR3, as DNA: TGTGCCAGTAGTACCCGGACTGATAACTACGAGCAGTACTTC. Amino acids: CASSTRTDNYEQYF.

This clone was detected a few times. The V and J genes are TRBV5-6 and TRBJ2-1, with D possibly matching TRBD2 (6 bases). CDR3 length: 15 residues. Germline loops: CDR1 SGHDT, CDR2 YYEEEE. V lost 2 bases and J 7 bases, leaving 16 bases between the germline ends. CDR3 region: CASSLAGAVGNEQFF. In nucleotides, the CDR3 is TGTGCCAGCAGCTTAGCGGGTGCGGTGGGAAATGAGCAGTTCTTC. The full variable domain, its missing parts supplied by reference TRBV5-6 and TRBJ2-1, is DAGVTQSPTHLIKTRGQQVTLRCSPKSGHDTVSWYQQALGQGPQFIFQYYEEEERQRGNFPDRFSGHQFPNYSSELNVNALLLGDSALYLCASSLAGAVGNEQFFGPGTRLTVL.

V and J are TRBV14 and TRBJ2-1; 13 positions agree with TRBD2. Germline CDR1 SGHDN, CDR2 FVKESK. The CDR3 runs 15 residues. With 4 bases clipped from V and 9 bases from J, the junction kept 6 bases outside the gene matches. The CDR3 region is CASSPLAGGPIEQFF. DNA for the CDR3: TGTGCCAGCAGCCCACTAGCGGGGGGGCCGATTGAGCAGTTCTTC. Using reference TRBV14 and TRBJ2-1 for the parts outside the CDR3, the full variable domain is EAGVTQFPSHSVIEKGQTVTLRCDPISGHDNLYWYRRVMGKEIKFLLHFVKESKQDESGMPNNRFLAERTGGTYSTLKVQPAELEDSGVYFCASSPLAGGPIEQFFGPGTRLTVL.

Comments on this clone: This same CDR3 is encoded by further DNA sequences in the sample. This chain uses TRBV5-1 with TRBJ1-1; no firm D call. The CDR3 is made up of 15 amino acids. The ends were cut back, 0 bases at V and 1 base at J, with 10 bases in the middle. Germline CDR1 is SGHRS and CDR2 is YFSETQ. The CDR3 coding sequence is TGCGCCAGCAGCTTGGAAGGGCTCGGGAACACTGAAGCTTTCTTT. Its translation: CASSLEGLGNTEAFF.

The chain links TRBV6-1 to TRBJ2-7, with D unresolved. Per germline, CDR1 MNHNS and CDR2 SASEGT. V was trimmed by 0 bases and J by 4 bases, leaving 7 bases between them. CDR3 size: 13 residues. CDR3 sequence: CASSEAVMYEQYF. The DNA of the CDR3 is TGTGCCAGCAGTGAAGCCGTAATGTACGAGCAGTACTTC.

The chain links TRBV6-1 to TRBJ1-1, with D possibly TRBD1 on 6 matching bases. V was shortened by 2 bases and J by 3 bases, with 10 bases between the two germline ends. Per germline, CDR1 MNHNS and CDR2 SASEGT. The CDR3 extends over 14 amino acids. CDR3 protein: CASSETGWDTEAFF. CDR3 coding DNA: TGTGCCAGCAGTGAAACAGGGTGGGACACTGAAGCTTTCTTT.

This clone was recorded only once. The rearrangement joins TRBV29-1 to TRBJ1-2, with 8 bases lining up with TRBD1. This CDR3 is 15 amino acids long. Germline lookup yields CDR1 SQVTM and CDR2 ANQGSEA. The J segment lost 4 bases and the V segment lost 4 bases, leaving 11 bases of the junction unmatched. The CDR3 coding sequence is TGCAGCGTTGGGGACAGGCCCCTGCCCCTCTATGGCTACACCTTC. Protein product: CSVGDRPLPLYGYTF.

V usage is TRBV7-9 and J usage is TRBJ2-5, with D possibly matching TRBD1 (6 bases). CDR1 SEHNR and CDR2 FQNEAQ come from the germline V gene (reference sequence). V was pared by 4 bases and J by 1 base, with 10 bases between. CDR3 length equals 14 residues. CDR3 DNA: TGTGCCAGCAGCTGGCAGGGGTTCCAAGAGACCCAGTACTTC. Translation gives CASSWQGFQETQYF.

The chain joins TRBV23-1 to TRBJ1-2; D gene ambiguous. TRBV23-1 has ORF status, its function being uncertain. The CDR3 spans 13 residues. V shed 4 bases and J shed 8 bases, with 14 bases lying between them. The CDR3 region has the DNA TGCGCCAGCAGTCCCGCGGTGGCGGGGGGCTACACCTTC. It yields the protein CASSPAVAGGYTF.

This chain uses TRBV23-1 with TRBJ1-5; D possibly corresponds to TRBD1 (6 bases). TRBV23-1 is an ORF; its function is uncertain. V dropped 2 bases and J dropped 1 base, with 9 bases sitting between them. The CDR3 length is 15 residues. CDR3: CASSQPGESNQPQHF. For the CDR3, the DNA is TGCGCCAGCAGTCAACCAGGGGAGAGCAATCAGCCCCAGCATTTT.

The chain employs TRBV7-2 and TRBJ2-1; 12 nucleotides align to TRBD2. The V and J ends lost 4 bases and 8 bases, in that order; junction bases with no gene match: 9. CDR1 is SGHTA, CDR2 FQGNSA, per germline. The CDR3 loop spans 16 amino acids. This CDR3 is CASSSLRLAGVHEQFF. The CDR3 nucleotides are TGTGCCAGCAGCTCACTTAGACTAGCGGGGGTCCATGAGCAGTTCTTC.

V is TRBV30 and J is TRBJ2-7; 8 bases align to TRBD1. Trimming at V came to 3 bases and at J to 4 bases, leaving 5 bases not matched to a gene. CDR3 length: 13 amino acids. CDR1 GTSNPN and CDR2 SVGIG come from the germline V gene (reference sequence). CDR3 sequence (DNA): TGTGCCTGGAGGCGGACAGGGAAATACGAGCAGTACTTC. Amino acid sequence: CAWRRTGKYEQYF.

This clone is a singleton in its sample. The chain couples TRBV11-2 to TRBJ1-2; D is unclear. CDR1 is SGHAT, CDR2 FQNNGV, per germline. The CDR3 extends over 12 amino acids. Trimming stripped 5 bases from V and 4 bases from J, with 8 bases between. Here the CDR3 DNA reads TGTGCCAGCAGCCCTGTTGGCTATGGCTACACCTTC. Translating gives CASSPVGYGYTF.

J is TRBJ1-2 and V is TRBV12-5, with no clear D. V lost 6 bases and J 5 bases, leaving 10 bases between the germline ends. The CDR3 runs 12 residues. Per the germline V gene, CDR1 is LGHNT and CDR2 is FRNRAP. The DNA for the CDR3 is TGTGCTAGTGGCCATGACGGATATGGCTACACCTTC. This sequence encodes CASGHDGYGYTF.

As to this clone: A much larger clone differs by one base, so this may be a read error. This chain links TRBV6-6 with TRBJ2-5; 13 nucleotides line up with TRBD2. Unmatched junction bases numbered 2, after V lost 6 bases and J lost 1 base. The CDR3 consists of 15 residues. CDR1 is MNHNY and CDR2 is SVGAGI in the germline V gene (reference sequence). The CDR3 DNA is TGTGCCAGCAGCCGGACTAGCGGGGGCCAAGAGACCCAGTACTTC. Protein product: CASSRTSGGQETQYF.